The rows below give T cell receptor beta chains drawn from one sample of a study of T cell responses to AZD1222 COVID-19 vaccine. Data came from immunoSEQ multiplex PCR; TCRdb stores just in-frame clones and leaves some out. The sample includes about 180,000 clones, about 90% of them seen just once. Source: peripheral blood, taken 28 days after the second AZD1222 dose. The receptor source for this set is an adult who received the AZD1222 COVID-19 vaccine. Both conserved end residues are part of each CDR3. The D gene is left open where the match is weak. Clone size is stated in some rows and not others, as once, few, many or a class when expanded.

d_gene: .; v_gene: TRBV7-2; j_gene: TRBJ2-3; abundance: once; CDR3aa: CASVASPDTQYF; CDR3nt: TGTGCCAGCGTAGCATCCCCAGATACGCAGTATTTT
d_gene: .; v_gene: TRBV15; j_gene: TRBJ1-2; abundance: .; CDR3aa: CATSRDLHRENGYTF; CDR3nt: TGTGCCACCAGCAGAGATTTGCACAGGGAGAATGGCTACACCTTC
d_gene: .; v_gene: TRBV30; j_gene: TRBJ1-2; abundance: .; CDR3aa: CAWSGTYGYTF; CDR3nt: TGTGCCTGGAGCGGGACTTATGGCTACACCTTC
d_gene: .; v_gene: TRBV5-4; j_gene: TRBJ1-1; abundance: once; CDR3aa: CASSLSGAANTEAFF; CDR3nt: TGTGCCAGCAGCTTATCAGGGGCAGCGAACACTGAAGCTTTCTTT
d_gene: .; v_gene: TRBV21-1; j_gene: TRBJ1-2; abundance: .; CDR3aa: CASSNPLGRDNYGYTF; CDR3nt: TGTGCCAGCAGCAATCCTCTTGGGAGGGATAACTATGGCTACACCTTC
d_gene: .; v_gene: TRBV11-2; j_gene: TRBJ1-1; abundance: .; CDR3aa: CASSLPNRVAFF; CDR3nt: TGTGCCAGCAGCTTACCCAACAGGGTGGCTTTCTTT
d_gene: .; v_gene: TRBV18; j_gene: TRBJ2-5; abundance: .; CDR3aa: CASSPSRGARETQYF; CDR3nt: TGTGCCAGCTCACCATCCCGGGGGGCACGAGAGACCCAGTACTTC
d_gene: TRBD2; v_gene: TRBV9; j_gene: TRBJ2-7; abundance: .; CDR3aa: CASSTAGPQSEQYF; CDR3nt: TGTGCCAGCAGCACAGCGGGACCCCAGAGCGAGCAGTACTTC
d_gene: .; v_gene: TRBV6-5; j_gene: TRBJ2-3; abundance: .; CDR3aa: CASSPHDTGDTQYF; CDR3nt: TGTGCCAGCAGTCCACACGATACAGGGGATACGCAGTATTTT
d_gene: .; v_gene: TRBV2; j_gene: TRBJ1-2; abundance: .; CDR3aa: CASSQGNYGYTF; CDR3nt: TGTGCCAGCTCTCAGGGGAACTATGGCTACACCTTC
d_gene: .; v_gene: TRBV6-1; j_gene: TRBJ1-5; abundance: .; CDR3aa: CASSERVRQPQHF; CDR3nt: TGTGCCAGCAGTGAACGGGTTCGGCAGCCCCAGCATTTT
d_gene: .; v_gene: TRBV1; j_gene: TRBJ2-7; abundance: few; CDR3aa: CTSSPFYRGFAYYEQYF; CDR3nt: TGCACCAGCAGCCCCTTTTACAGGGGTTTTGCGTACTACGAGCAGTACTTC
d_gene: TRBD1; v_gene: TRBV7-9; j_gene: TRBJ2-7; abundance: .; CDR3aa: CASSTGQGTYEQYF; CDR3nt: TGTGCCAGCAGCACGGGACAGGGAACCTACGAGCAGTACTTC
d_gene: .; v_gene: TRBV12-3/TRBV12-4; j_gene: TRBJ2-7; abundance: .; CDR3aa: CASKWGGALEQYF; CDR3nt: TGTGCCAGCAAATGGGGGGGGGCCCTCGAGCAGTACTTC
d_gene: .; v_gene: TRBV5-4; j_gene: TRBJ2-2; abundance: once; CDR3aa: CASSWRRGTDLNTGELFF; CDR3nt: TGTGCCAGCAGCTGGCGGAGAGGGACGGATTTAAACACCGGGGAGCTGTTTTTT
d_gene: .; v_gene: TRBV7-9; j_gene: TRBJ2-1; abundance: .; CDR3aa: CASSLAHNEQFF; CDR3nt: TGTGCCAGCAGCTTAGCCCACAATGAGCAGTTCTTC
d_gene: .; v_gene: TRBV7-9; j_gene: TRBJ1-1; abundance: .; CDR3aa: CASSPLGGANTEAFF; CDR3nt: TGTGCCAGCAGCCCCCTAGGGGGGGCGAACACTGAAGCTTTCTTT
d_gene: TRBD1; v_gene: TRBV18; j_gene: TRBJ2-1; abundance: once; CDR3aa: CASSPPGTVYNEQFF; CDR3nt: TGTGCCAGCTCACCCCCCGGGACAGTGTACAATGAGCAGTTCTTC